The clone carrying this T cell receptor (beta chain) was picked up a small number of times. Clones were sequenced by immunoSEQ multiplex PCR, and TCRdb holds only the in-frame ones, with some missing. This table holds 440,000 or so clones, 75% to 90% found once. The sample is drawn from a study of blood T cell repertoires in COVID-19. The CDR3 length is 14 residues. CDR1 MNHEY and CDR2 SMNVEV come from the germline V gene (reference sequence). Trimming removed 5 bases from V and 4 bases from J, with 14 bases in between. The clonotype was recovered from a middle-aged woman with COVID-19, enrolled during active disease. Sequenced: peripheral blood. The chain has TRBV27 and TRBJ2-5; D is ambiguous. CDR3 loop: CASSLGWSGETQYF. In DNA, the CDR3 is TGTGCCAGCAGTCTCGGGTGGTCTGGAGAGACCCAGTACTTC.